Presented here are 9 T cell receptor beta chains from one specimen sequenced in a study of blood T cell repertoires in COVID-19. Clones were sequenced by immunoSEQ multiplex PCR, and TCRdb holds only the in-frame ones, with some missing. The sample lists fewer than 85,000 clones; around three quarters were seen once. Sequences were obtained from peripheral blood. The receptors stem from an elderly woman with active or convalescent COVID-19.

The rearrangement uses TRBV7-8 and TRBJ2-5; possible D gene TRBD1, 6 bases. There are 15 residues in the CDR3. Trimming took 0 bases from V and 4 from J, leaving 12 bases between them. Germline V CDR1 and CDR2: SGHVS, FQNEAQ. This CDR3 reads CASSLAPTGRETQYF. The DNA for the CDR3 is TGTGCCAGCAGCTTAGCGCCGACAGGACGAGAGACCCAGTACTTC.

The rearrangement joins TRBV6-6 to TRBJ2-1; no reliable D call. Trimming stripped 7 bases from V and 10 bases from J, with 20 bases between. The CDR3 consists of 14 residues. CDR1 and CDR2 from the germline V gene are MNHNY and SVGAGI (reference sequence). Here the CDR3 reads CASKDDWINTEQFF. DNA for the CDR3: TGTGCCAGCAAAGACGACTGGATAAACACCGAGCAGTTCTTC.

This clone was seen only a few times. The rearrangement links TRBV7-8 to TRBJ2-5, with D perhaps TRBD2 (5 bases). The V gene lost 1 base and the J gene lost 3 bases, with 9 bases spanning the gap. The CDR3 loop spans 14 amino acids. CDR1 SGHVS and CDR2 FQNEAQ come from the germline V gene. The CDR3, as DNA: TGTGCCAGCAGCTTAGGCTGGGGAGAAGAGACCCAGTACTTC. This codes for CASSLGWGEETQYF.

The chain links TRBV4-2 to TRBJ2-1, with TRBD1 matching 7 bases. Germline loops: CDR1 LGHNA, CDR2 YNFKEQ. This CDR3 contains 16 residues. The V gene end was trimmed by 0 bases and the J gene end by 9 bases; junction bases not matched to a gene: 11. The CDR3 region is CASSQDGRQGVSEQFF. DNA for the CDR3: TGTGCCAGCAGCCAAGATGGTCGGCAGGGGGTTAGTGAGCAGTTCTTC.

The rearrangement links TRBV11-2 to TRBJ2-2, with 8 bases that match TRBD1. The CDR3 consists of 15 residues. Germline CDR1 SGHAT, CDR2 FQNNGV. With 1 base clipped from V and 7 bases from J, the junction kept 5 bases outside the gene matches. CDR3 residues: CASSLGRQGHGELFF. Here the CDR3 DNA reads TGTGCCAGCAGCTTAGGGAGACAGGGGCACGGGGAGCTGTTTTTT.

A word on this clone: Other DNA sequences within the sample encode an identical CDR3. The rearrangement links TRBV7-2 to TRBJ2-5; 7 bases align to TRBD1. Germline CDR1 is SGHTA and CDR2 is FQGNSA. CDR3 length: 14 residues. The trim removed 1 base at V and 4 bases at J, leaving 3 bases unmatched. Here the CDR3 DNA reads TGTGCCAGCAGCTTAGGGGCAGGGGGAGAGACCCAGTACTTC. It yields the protein CASSLGAGGETQYF.

V is TRBV19 and J is TRBJ1-3; 9 bases are shared with TRBD1. Trimming cost V 7 bases and J 0 bases; bases outside gene matches: 1. This CDR3 spans 14 amino acids. Germline CDR1 reads LNHDA; CDR2 reads SQIVND (reference sequence). The CDR3: CASTTGGSGNTIYF. In nucleotides, the CDR3 is TGTGCCAGTACGACAGGGGGCTCTGGAAACACCATATATTTT.

The chain employs TRBV30 and TRBJ2-7, with a possible D match to TRBD2 (5 bases). Germline V gives CDR1 GTSNPN, CDR2 SVGIG (reference sequence). The CDR3 sequence is 14 residues long. Deletions cut 0 bases from V and 9 bases from J, with 18 bases between. CDR3 nucleotide sequence: TGTGCCTGGAGTGTAGGCGTAAAGGCTGGAGGGCAGTACTTC. Translation: CAWSVGVKAGGQYF.

This clone was counted only a few times. The J gene is TRBJ2-1, the V gene TRBV6-4; the match to TRBD1 covers 12 bases. The CDR3 loop spans 16 amino acids. The V gene's germline CDR1 is MRHNA and CDR2 SNTAGT. With 5 bases clipped from V and 9 bases from J, the junction kept 11 bases outside the gene matches. Here the CDR3 reads CASSQTGTGGRSEQFF. CDR3 nucleotides: TGTGCCAGCAGTCAAACCGGGACAGGGGGCCGGAGTGAGCAGTTCTTC.